One and the same sample provided the 22 T cell receptor beta chains below, sequenced in a study of blood T cell repertoires in COVID-19. Repertoires were generated with immunoSEQ multiplex PCR, while TCRdb's copy carries only in-frame clones and drops some. The table shows 120,000 or so clones, with around 90% occurring only once. The sample consisted of peripheral blood. These receptors all come from a human donor in a cohort sampled during active COVID-19.

This clone was recorded a few times. The rearrangement uses TRBV28 and TRBJ1-2, with D perhaps matching TRBD1 (5 bases). Trimming removed 7 bases from V and 2 bases from J, with 14 bases in between. The germline V gene encodes CDR1 MDHEN and CDR2 SYDVKM. The length of the CDR3 is 14 residues. CDR3 region: CASTRGGGNYGYTF. The CDR3 DNA reads as TGTGCCAGCACCCGCGGGGGTGGGAACTATGGCTACACCTTC.

The rearrangement uses TRBV5-6 and TRBJ2-3, with 10 bases fitting TRBD2. With V trimmed by 2 bases and J by 4 bases, 7 bases remained unmatched. The CDR3 consists of 16 residues. CDR1 is SGHDT, CDR2 YYEEEE, per germline. Written as DNA, the CDR3 is TGTGCCAGCAGCTTTTCTAGCGGGAGTTATCCAGATACGCAGTATTTT. Translation gives CASSFSSGSYPDTQYF.

The J gene is TRBJ2-1, the V gene TRBV14, with D possibly being TRBD1 (6 bases). This CDR3 contains 17 residues. The germline V gene encodes CDR1 SGHDN and CDR2 FVKESK. V lost 3 bases and J 5 bases, leaving 20 bases between the germline ends. The CDR3 coding sequence is TGTGCCAGCAGCCACACCCCTGACAGGCCCGGTCACAATGAGCAGTTCTTC. This gives the protein CASSHTPDRPGHNEQFF.

This clone was detected only a few times. The V and J genes are TRBV7-2 and TRBJ1-6, with D perhaps TRBD1 (5 bases). V lost 5 bases to trimming and J lost 8 bases, with 16 bases between them. The CDR3 totals 15 residues. Germline CDR1 SGHTA, CDR2 FQGNSA. CDR3 sequence (DNA): TGTGCCAGCAGCCCAGATCAGGGTCTGGATTCACCCCTCCACTTT. This gives the protein CASSPDQGLDSPLHF.

A single count supports this clone. The rearrangement joins TRBV30 to TRBJ1-6; 7 bases agree with TRBD1. Germline trimming cut 5 bases from V and 9 bases from J; bases unmatched to any gene: 7. Germline CDR1 reads GTSNPN; CDR2 reads SVGIG (reference sequence). This CDR3 region has 13 residues. CDR3 loop: CAWGEQGSSPLHF. The CDR3 DNA is TGTGCCTGGGGAGAACAGGGGAGTTCACCCCTCCACTTT.

The chain uses TRBV12-5 and TRBJ2-3; D unclear. CDR1 is LGHNT, CDR2 FRNRAP, per germline. With 2 bases removed from V and 5 bases from J, the gap between germline ends came to 8 bases. The CDR3 runs 13 residues. The CDR3 here is CASGLLAGDTQYF. CDR3 DNA: TGTGCTAGTGGTTTGCTCGCCGGAGATACGCAGTATTTT.

The rearrangement joins TRBV19 to TRBJ1-2; 7 bases are shared with TRBD1. Trimming at V came to 4 bases and at J to 0 bases, leaving 2 bases not matched to a gene. The CDR3 runs to 14 residues. From germline, CDR1 is LNHDA and CDR2 SQIVND (reference sequence). The CDR3 region has the DNA TGTGCCAGTAGTAGCGGGACAGCTAACTATGGCTACACCTTC. The encoded protein is CASSSGTANYGYTF.

The rearrangement links TRBV4-1 to TRBJ1-3; 11 positions match TRBD1. The CDR3 runs to 16 residues. The V gene's germline CDR1 is MGHRA and CDR2 YSYEKL. V shed 5 bases and J 0 bases; nucleotides not matched to a gene: 3. Written as DNA, the CDR3 is TGCGCCAGCAGCACCGGGACAGGGGGCTCTGGAAACACCATATATTTT. Protein product: CASSTGTGGSGNTIYF.

Notes on this clone: Other DNA sequences in the same sample also yield this CDR3. The chain links TRBV21-1 to TRBJ2-7; the table names TRBD1, a call not compared with the DNA. TRBV21-1 is described as a pseudogene. The CDR3 has 15 amino acids. The DNA for the CDR3 is TGTGCCAGCAGCCGCCGACCGGGACAGTCCTACGAACAGTACTTC. It specifies CASSRRPGQSYEQYF.

This chain connects TRBV2 to TRBJ2-3, with D possibly matching TRBD2 (6 bases). Trimming pared 11 bases from V and 6 bases from J, leaving 6 bases between. The CDR3 contains 9 residues. The V gene's germline CDR1 is SNHLY and CDR2 FYNNEI. CDR3 nucleotides: TGTGCCGGAGGGGATACGCAGTATTTT. As protein: CAGGDTQYF.

The chain is built from TRBV5-1 and TRBJ1-2; D possibly corresponds to TRBD1 (6 bases). CDR1 SGHRS and CDR2 YFSETQ come from the germline V gene. V lost 1 base and J lost 4, with 11 bases in between. The CDR3 sequence is 14 residues long. CDR3 residues: CASSLSGEGYGYTF. The CDR3 DNA follows: TGCGCCAGCAGCTTGTCAGGGGAGGGCTATGGCTACACCTTC.

The J gene is TRBJ2-7, the V gene TRBV28, with D possibly being TRBD1 (6 bases). Germline V gene data show CDR1 as MDHEN and CDR2 as SYDVKM. Trimming took 5 bases from V and 6 from J, leaving 11 bases between them. This CDR3 comprises 12 residues. The CDR3 is CASSILGGEQYF. The CDR3 nucleotides are TGTGCCAGCAGTATTCTAGGGGGCGAGCAGTACTTC.

The CDR3 DNA reads as TGTGCCAGCAGGAGGACAGGGGTGGGTGAAGCTTTCTTT. It specifies CASRRTGVGEAFF. This chain joins TRBV7-2 and TRBJ1-1; 9 nucleotides line up with TRBD1. The germline V gene encodes CDR1 SGHTA and CDR2 FQGNSA. After removal of 6 bases from V and 7 bases from J, the junction contained 6 bases not matched to a gene. This CDR3 has 13 amino acids.

The V call is TRBV6-5, the J call TRBJ1-5; 9 bases are shared with TRBD1. V shed 4 bases and J 6 bases; nucleotides not matched to a gene: 4. This CDR3 region has 14 residues. Germline V gene data show CDR1 as MNHEY and CDR2 as SVGAGI. The chain's CDR3 is CASSSQGAGQPQHF. The CDR3 region has the DNA TGTGCCAGCAGTTCACAGGGGGCCGGTCAGCCCCAGCATTTT.

CDR3 region: CASSYGQGHGYTF. CDR3 coding DNA: TGTGCCAGCAGTTATGGACAGGGGCACGGCTACACCTTC. V and J are TRBV6-2 or TRBV6-3 and TRBJ1-2; 9 bases align to TRBD1. With 3 bases clipped from V and 8 bases from J, the junction kept 4 bases outside the gene matches. Germline CDR1 MNHEY, CDR2 SVGEGT. This CDR3 region has 13 residues.

The chain employs TRBV7-8 and TRBJ1-2; TRBD1 matches at 10 bases. With 5 bases clipped from V and 8 bases from J, the junction kept 14 bases outside the gene matches. Per the germline V gene, CDR1 is SGHVS and CDR2 is FQNEAQ. This CDR3 spans 16 amino acids. The CDR3 is CASSPRPGQGRGGYTF. CDR3 nucleotide sequence: TGTGCCAGCAGCCCGAGACCGGGACAGGGGAGAGGAGGCTACACCTTC.

The chain links TRBV5-1 to TRBJ2-5, with a possible D match to TRBD2 (7 bases). Trimming took 8 bases from V and 5 from J, leaving 13 bases between them. This CDR3 has 12 amino acids. CDR1 and CDR2 from the germline V gene are SGHRS and YFSETQ. CDR3: CASTGGRETQYF. The CDR3, as DNA: TGCGCCAGTACGGGGGGCAGGGAGACCCAGTACTTC.

This chain uses TRBV3-1 (or the pseudogene TRBV3-2) with TRBJ2-2; possible D gene TRBD1, 6 bases. V was cut by 4 bases and J by 4 bases, with 13 bases left in between. The CDR3 contains 15 residues. Germline loops: CDR1 LGHDT, CDR2 YNNKEL (reference sequence). CDR3 sequence reads: CASSRSQGFTGELFF. The CDR3 region has the DNA TGTGCCAGCAGCCGAAGTCAGGGGTTCACCGGGGAGCTGTTTTTT.

This rearrangement joins TRBV28 to TRBJ1-4, with D possibly TRBD1 on 6 matching bases. CDR1 is MDHEN, CDR2 SYDVKM, per germline. The length of the CDR3 is 15 residues. Trimming took 2 bases from V and 8 from J, leaving 15 bases between them. The CDR3: CASSLEGGLWEKLFF. The CDR3 DNA reads as TGTGCCAGCAGTTTAGAGGGGGGGTTGTGGGAAAAACTGTTTTTT.

This clone was seen a few times. The rearrangement joins TRBV9 to TRBJ1-3; TRBD1 is a possible D gene (6 bases). Trimming took off 3 bases at V and 0 bases at J, with 13 bases between the two ends. This CDR3 has 16 amino acids. CDR1 is SGDLS and CDR2 is YYNGEE in the germline V gene. The CDR3 region is CASSEGTGPSGNTIYF. In DNA form, the CDR3 reads TGTGCCAGCAGCGAGGGAACAGGGCCCTCTGGAAACACCATATATTTT. Looking up the rest from reference TRBV9 and TRBJ1-3 gives the full variable domain: DSGVTQTPKHLITATGQRVTLRCSPRSGDLSVYWYQQSLDQGLQFLIQYYNGEERAKGNILERFSAQQFPDLHSELNLSSLELGDSALYFCASSEGTGPSGNTIYFGEGSWLTVV.

The chain joins TRBV18 to TRBJ2-3; 7 bases map to TRBD1. Germline lookup yields CDR1 KGHSH and CDR2 LQKENI. V shed 5 bases, J shed 1 base, and the junction held 9 bases outside the gene matches. The CDR3 loop spans 16 amino acids. The CDR3 DNA reads as TGTGCCAGCTCAGCGACAGGGCTGGGTGGCACAGATACGCAGTATTTT. It yields the protein CASSATGLGGTDTQYF.

This clone was observed a single time. V is TRBV5-1 and J is TRBJ2-3, with 9 bases identical to TRBD2. The germline gives CDR1 SGHRS, CDR2 YFSETQ. This CDR3 has 17 amino acids. Losses at the gene ends were 5 bases for V and 3 bases for J; bases not matched to a gene: 13. This CDR3 reads CASRGGSGGTSTDTQYF. CDR3 sequence (DNA): TGCGCCAGCAGGGGAGGTAGCGGGGGAACCTCGACAGATACGCAGTATTTT.